One sample yielded the 6 T cell receptor beta chains listed below, sequenced in a study of OX40 agonist ivuxolimab in advanced cancers. This table comes from immunoSEQ multiplex PCR, and its TCRdb copy is limited to in-frame clones, with some not included. Of about 68,000 clones in the sample, roughly nine tenths were seen once. The specimen comprised CD4+ or CD8+ T cells sorted from blood, sampled in a trial of the OX40 agonist ivuxolimab. The receptors derive from an adult with an advanced solid tumor such as melanoma, head and neck, liver or kidney cancer.

This sequence joins TRBV2 and TRBJ2-1, with D perhaps matching TRBD1 or TRBD2 (6 bases each). V lost 6 bases and J lost 8, with 17 bases in between. In germline, CDR1 is SNHLY, CDR2 FYNNEI. The CDR3 totals 14 residues. The chain's CDR3 is CASRLRGLGDEQFF. The CDR3 nucleotides are TGTGCCAGCAGACTCCGGGGGCTTGGGGATGAGCAGTTCTTC.

This chain joins TRBV5-1 and TRBJ2-7, with D hard to call. Trimming took 0 bases from V and 0 from J, leaving 10 bases between them. The CDR3 has 15 residues. The germline V gene encodes CDR1 SGHRS and CDR2 YFSETQ. CDR3 bases: TGCGCCAGCAGCTTGGATGGCATGAGCTCCTACGAGCAGTACTTC. Translated, it gives CASSLDGMSSYEQYF. The variable domain in full, completed from reference TRBV5-1 and TRBJ2-7, reads KAGVTQTPRYLIKTRGQQVTLSCSPISGHRSVSWYQQTPGQGLQFLFEYFSETQRNKGNFPGRFSGRQFSNSRSEMNVSTLELGDSALYLCASSLDGMSSYEQYFGPGTRLTVT.

The V gene is TRBV9, the J gene TRBJ1-2, with a tentative D call TRBD1 (5 bases). CDR1 and CDR2 (germline): SGDLS, YYNGEE. The ends were cut back, 3 bases at V and 9 bases at J, with 15 bases in the middle. This CDR3 spans 13 amino acids. CDR3 nucleotide sequence: TGTGCCAGCAGCGGAGGGGCCGGGGATCGCTACACCTTC. As protein: CASSGGAGDRYTF.

The V call is TRBV5-1, the J call TRBJ2-2; the D is unclear. The CDR3 totals 15 residues. The germline gives CDR1 SGHRS, CDR2 YFSETQ. The germline V and J ends were trimmed by 0 bases and 7 bases, with 13 bases remaining between them. CDR3 DNA: TGCGCCAGCAGCTTGGAAGGCGGTGGATTCGGGGAGCTGTTTTTT. It encodes CASSLEGGGFGELFF.

This clone occurred a few times. The gene calls are TRBV7-2 and TRBJ1-5, with D possibly TRBD1 on 5 matching bases. CDR3 length: 15 residues. The germline V gene has CDR1 SGHTA and CDR2 FQGNSA. Trimming left V 1 base short and J 0 bases short, with 7 bases between. The CDR3 DNA sequence: TGTGCCAGCAGCTTAGGACAGTATAGCAATCAGCCCCAGCATTTT. It codes for CASSLGQYSNQPQHF.

J is TRBJ2-1 and V is TRBV27; 10 positions match TRBD2. Germline V CDR1 and CDR2: MNHEY, SMNVEV (reference sequence). J lost 7 bases, V lost 7 bases, and 19 bases had no gene match. This CDR3 region has 18 residues. CDR3 nucleotides: TGTGCCAGCAACAATCCTGGGAGCGGGAGGGAGAAGGGGAATGAGCAGTTCTTC. Translation: CASNNPGSGREKGNEQFF.